This T cell receptor (beta chain) was recorded in a study of blood T cell repertoires in COVID-19. At the level of the study: Sites in the United States, Italy and Spain provided acute and convalescent COVID-19 samples.

Per the authors' pipeline: Amplifying reference gene primers gave estimates of nucleated cell counts. Assay: immunoSEQ multiplex PCR; the TCRdb copy retains only in-frame clones and omits some. V, J and clone size were drawn from that table, and D and trimming were deduced from the DNA. The sample lists hundreds of thousands of clones; 89% were seen once. From germline, CDR1 is MDHEN and CDR2 SYDVKM. CDR3 length equals 15 residues. V lost 7 bases and J 4 bases, leaving 16 bases between the germline ends. Assignment of participants to cohorts was predicated upon participant-reported clinical history. Donors in Cohort 3 who had recovered were those with two negative PCRs, healthcare professional clearance, or resolution of their symptoms.

The sequenced sample consisted of PBMCs or T cells enriched from blood (not recorded which). V gene TRBV28 combines with J gene TRBJ2-2; TRBD2 is a possible D gene (5 bases). The clonotype was recovered from a middle-aged woman who had recovered from COVID-19. The CDR3 spells CASNVDQAGTGELFF. The CDR3 nucleotides read TGTGCCAGCAATGTCGACCAGGCGGGCACCGGGGAGCTGTTTTTT.